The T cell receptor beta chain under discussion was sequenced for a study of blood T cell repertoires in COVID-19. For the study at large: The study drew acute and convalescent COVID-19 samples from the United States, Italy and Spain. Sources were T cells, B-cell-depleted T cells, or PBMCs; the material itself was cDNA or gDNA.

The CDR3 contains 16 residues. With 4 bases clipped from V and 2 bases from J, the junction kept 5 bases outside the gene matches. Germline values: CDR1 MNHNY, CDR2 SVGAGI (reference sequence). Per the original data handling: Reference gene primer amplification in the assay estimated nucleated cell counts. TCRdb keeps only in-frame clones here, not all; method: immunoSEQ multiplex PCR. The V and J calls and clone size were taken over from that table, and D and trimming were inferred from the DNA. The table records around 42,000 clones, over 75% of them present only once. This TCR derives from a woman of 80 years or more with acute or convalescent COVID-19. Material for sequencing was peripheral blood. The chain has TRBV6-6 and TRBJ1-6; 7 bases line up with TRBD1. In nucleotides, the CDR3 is TGTGCCAGCAGTTCCAACGACAGGGCCTATAATTCACCCCTCCACTTT. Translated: CASSSNDRAYNSPLHF.